This T cell receptor (beta chain) was documented in a study of T cell changes during pregnancy in multiple sclerosis. CDR3 length equals 18 residues. Clones were read by immunoSEQ multiplex PCR, and TCRdb kept only the in-frame ones, dropping some. The repertoire consists of around 48,000 clones, with 80% to 90% occurring once and the leading ten covering around 1.2%. V gene TRBV21-1 combines with J gene TRBJ2-7; the DNA was not used to check the table's D call, TRBD2. TRBV21-1 is an annotated pseudogene. This sequence originates from a female donor with multiple sclerosis, enrolled in a pregnancy study. Sequencing was performed on CD4+ T cells from peripheral blood mononuclear cells, taken in the second trimester of pregnancy. This CDR3 is CASSKEKGSMGRPYEQYF. The CDR3 region has the DNA TGTGCCAGCAGCAAAGAAAAGGGGAGCATGGGGAGGCCCTACGAGCAGTACTTC.